This T cell receptor (beta chain) was identified in a study of identical twins. Overall study results and limits: Beta clonotypes that were abundant in cord blood contained fewer insertions, a pattern absent from memory repertoires.

TCRdb reprocessed the 5' RACE reads via MiXCR and lists one record per CDR3 protein. The table includes around 370,000 distinct CDR3 sequences, 9% detected once. This clonotype was seen a handful of times. What it binds is not known. This CDR3 region has 14 residues. Germline loops: CDR1 SGHAT, CDR2 FQDESV (reference sequence). Trimming cost V 5 bases and J 6 bases; bases outside gene matches: 10. The sequence came from a woman in her 50s in good health. The chain couples TRBV11-1 to TRBJ2-7; 7 bases align to TRBD1. Sequencing was performed on naive T cells sorted from blood. In nucleotides, the CDR3 is TGTGCCAGCAGCCCCGACGACAGGGTAGCCGAGCAGTACTTC. Amino acid sequence: CASSPDDRVAEQYF.